These T cell receptor beta chains were read from a single sample in a study of blood T cell repertoires in COVID-19. Assay: immunoSEQ multiplex PCR; the TCRdb copy retains only in-frame clones and omits some. Among about 190,000 clones, roughly 90% were seen once, and the ten largest hold approximately 0.64%. The sequenced sample was peripheral blood. The receptors stem from a man aged 45-65 years with acute or convalescent COVID-19. Both conserved end residues are trimmed from each CDR3.

TRBV3-1/TRBV3-2	TRBJ1-2	ASSQDWGDYGYT
TRBV3-1/TRBV3-2	TRBJ2-7	ASSRGKRERYEQY
TRBV10-3	TRBJ1-1	AISESIVRQLEAF
TRBV7-9	TRBJ2-1	ASAGAGSYNEQF
TRBV15	TRBJ2-2	ATSRGGWGPSGREAGELF
TRBV2	TRBJ2-3	ASSRTGTRADTQY
TRBV11-2	TRBJ1-2	ASSFVQGGINYGYT
TRBV30	TRBJ1-2	AWTDHRGSGYT
TRBV7-2	TRBJ1-6	ASSPGTSNSPLH
TRBV27	TRBJ2-1	ASSRKGTSGIREQF
TRBV27	TRBJ2-5	ASSLMGGETQY
TRBV3-1/TRBV3-2	TRBJ2-1	ASSQDASGWSYNEQF
TRBV5-3	TRBJ2-3	ARSWAGKAGVLSDTQY
TRBV7-2	TRBJ1-1	ASSLGDITEAF
TRBV29-1	TRBJ1-4	SVRGGATNEKLF
TRBV19	TRBJ1-4	ASRLTTTNEKLF
TRBV6-2/TRBV6-3	TRBJ2-1	ASSFAGGRTYNEQF
TRBV7-3	TRBJ2-2	ASSITGVGNTGELF
TRBV6-2/TRBV6-3	TRBJ2-5	ASSHTFSETQY
TRBV9	TRBJ2-2	ASSVRPGFTGELF
TRBV3-1/TRBV3-2	TRBJ1-6	ASSPPPGNESPNSPLH
TRBV2	TRBJ1-2	ASSVGTGGNYGYT
TRBV18	TRBJ2-7	ASSPQDRAFEQY
TRBV3-1/TRBV3-2	TRBJ2-2	ASSQPDSYGTGELF
TRBV6-6	TRBJ1-1	ASRAGGEVTEAF
TRBV25-1	TRBJ1-2	ASSLSYGYT
TRBV7-9	TRBJ1-2	ASSPKTALYGYT
TRBV6-5	TRBJ2-5	ASKTGVEETQY
TRBV30	TRBJ1-5	AWSVLTVGAPQH
TRBV29-1	TRBJ2-5	SVVGNSRGGTQY
TRBV14	TRBJ2-3	ASSQIAGLTDTQY
TRBV7-9	TRBJ1-2	ASSLSGGTNYGYT
TRBV29-1	TRBJ2-7	SVVGTVYEQY
TRBV12-3/TRBV12-4	TRBJ1-1	ASTPGGTEAF
TRBV30	TRBJ1-3	AWNPGNFPGNTIY
TRBV29-1	TRBJ2-7	SVLAGRAYEQY
TRBV3-1/TRBV3-2	TRBJ1-6	ASSFRQSSSYNSPLH
TRBV5-6	TRBJ2-6	ASSWDTASSGANVLT
TRBV28	TRBJ2-6	ACRASGANVLT
TRBV10-3	TRBJ1-2	AISPGDYGYT
TRBV5-1	TRBJ2-7	ASSRGQGSYEQY
TRBV21-1	TRBJ1-6	ASSEDRGPNRIPLH
TRBV28	TRBJ2-2	ASSLGLAGAGELF
TRBV27	TRBJ1-2	ASSLVSEGYGYT
TRBV28	TRBJ2-5	ASTRAGYQETQY
TRBV5-4	TRBJ2-7	ASSSTRELEEEQY
TRBV7-9	TRBJ2-2	ASSLGARPNTGELF
TRBV10-1	TRBJ2-5	ASNDRLQETQY
TRBV5-6	TRBJ2-2	ASSLAGRGQAGELF
TRBV6-5	TRBJ1-2	ASSYDSNYGYT
TRBV20-1	TRBJ2-7	LRTIRY
TRBV29-1	TRBJ2-2	SVGPGQDTGELF
TRBV7-8	TRBJ2-1	ASSPDRGFNEQF
TRBV27	TRBJ2-3	ASRRGFTDTQY
TRBV9	TRBJ2-5	ASSTQSLAGVETQY
TRBV19	TRBJ2-3	ASSPGLAGTDTQY
TRBV5-1	TRBJ2-5	ASSPGIAGGYQETQY
TRBV6-2/TRBV6-3	TRBJ1-1	ASSYFGRGNTEAF
TRBV7-2	TRBJ2-7	ASSLIAGVPPSTQY